The 18 T cell receptor beta chains in this list originate from one sample, sequenced in a study of shared clonotypes between healthy human individuals. Only in-frame clones appear in the TCRdb table, and some are missing; sequencing was by immunoSEQ multiplex PCR. This table has hundreds of thousands of clones, less than 98% appearing once. Sequenced input: naive CD4+ T cells sorted from blood. The subset: CD45RA+ positively selected. These receptor sequences come from a woman aged 30 to 39 in good health.

This clone was counted a single time. The chain combines TRBV18 with TRBJ2-3; TRBD2 is a possible D gene (5 bases). Germline V gene data show CDR1 as KGHSH and CDR2 as LQKENI. The CDR3 covers 12 residues. Trimming removed 6 bases from V and 11 bases from J, with 15 bases in between. CDR3 bases: TGTGCCAGCTCGGGTAAGGAGGCGGAGCAGTATTTT. Its translation is CASSGKEAEQYF. The entire variable domain, with the rest obtained from reference TRBV18 and TRBJ2-3, is as follows: NAGVMQNPRHLVRRRGQEARLRCSPMKGHSHVYWYRQLPEEGLKFMVYLQKENIIDESGMPKERFSAEFPKEGPSILRIQQVVRGDSAAYFCASSGKEAEQYFGPGTRLTVL.

The chain carries TRBV5-6 and TRBJ2-3, with D perhaps matching TRBD1 or TRBD2 (5 bases each). The CDR3 is made up of 14 amino acids. Germline V gene sequence: CDR1 SGHDT, CDR2 YYEEEE. V was pared by 2 bases and J by 6 bases, with 13 bases between. This CDR3 is CASSFWTGLDTQYF. CDR3 nucleotides: TGTGCCAGCAGCTTCTGGACGGGGCTGGATACGCAGTATTTT.

This chain connects TRBV28 to TRBJ2-2, with 8 bases lining up with TRBD1. J gave up 6 bases and V 4 bases, and 4 bases lay outside the gene matches. The CDR3 loop spans 14 amino acids. Germline V CDR1 and CDR2: MDHEN, SYDVKM. CDR3 in DNA: TGTGCCAGCAGTTGGGACAGGCAACCCGGGGAGCTGTTTTTT. Its protein is CASSWDRQPGELFF.

This chain links TRBV5-1 with TRBJ2-7; no firm D call. There are 14 residues in the CDR3. Trimming left V 4 bases short and J 4 bases short, with 15 bases between. CDR1 and CDR2 (germline): SGHRS, YFSETQ. CDR3 in DNA: TGCGCCAGCAGCACCCCCGGGCCTGTGTACGAGCAGTACTTC. Amino acids: CASSTPGPVYEQYF.

V is TRBV28 and J is TRBJ2-1; 8 bases line up with TRBD2. J gave up 10 bases and V 6 bases, and 14 bases lay outside the gene matches. This CDR3 comprises 15 residues. The germline gives CDR1 MDHEN, CDR2 SYDVKM. CDR3 loop: CASRSGAGGTKEQFF. Written as DNA, the CDR3 is TGTGCCAGCAGATCTGGCGCGGGAGGAACTAAAGAGCAGTTCTTC.

J is TRBJ1-5 and V is TRBV5-8; D not resolved. Trimming cost V 4 bases and J 7 bases, with 12 bases left between them. CDR1 is SGHTS, CDR2 YDEGEE, per germline. The CDR3 runs 13 residues. CDR3 nucleotides: TGTGCCAGCAGCCCCCGGTTTGCCCAGCCCCAGCATTTT. Its protein product is CASSPRFAQPQHF.

This chain uses TRBV27 with TRBJ1-1; D may be TRBD1 (5 bases). This CDR3 is 15 amino acids long. CDR1 is MNHEY, CDR2 SMNVEV, per germline (reference sequence). V dropped 0 bases and J dropped 4 bases, with 12 bases sitting between them. In nucleotides, the CDR3 is TGTGCCAGCAGTTTATCTAAGGGGCTGGGCACTGAAGCTTTCTTT. Protein sequence: CASSLSKGLGTEAFF.

J is TRBJ1-4 and V is TRBV28; D gene ambiguous. V was shortened by 4 bases and J by 8 bases, with 11 bases between the two germline ends. Per germline, CDR1 MDHEN and CDR2 SYDVKM. The CDR3 is 13 residues long. The CDR3 DNA reads as TGTGCCAGCAGTTCTCCAATTAGGGAAAAACTGTTTTTT. As protein: CASSSPIREKLFF.

V is TRBV10-3 and J is TRBJ2-7; maybe TRBD1 (6 bases). V was cut by 7 bases and J by 2 bases, with 12 bases left in between. Germline V gene sequence: CDR1 ENHRY, CDR2 SYGVKD. The CDR3 length is 13 residues. CDR3 in DNA: TGTGCCATCACTAGACCAGGGGCCTACGAGCAGTACTTC. Residues: CAITRPGAYEQYF.

The chain uses TRBV7-2 and TRBJ1-2, with D unclear. V lost 1 base and J lost 0, with 6 bases in between. The CDR3 runs 14 residues. Germline V lookup: CDR1 SGHTA, CDR2 FQGNSA. CDR3 in DNA: TGTGCCAGCAGCTTAGGGCCTACTAACTATGGCTACACCTTC. This translates into CASSLGPTNYGYTF.

This chain uses TRBV27 with TRBJ2-7; the D gene could be TRBD1 or TRBD2 (5 bases each). The V gene lost 2 bases and the J gene lost 3 bases, with 14 bases spanning the gap. Germline CDR1 and CDR2: MNHEY and SMNVEV (reference sequence). This CDR3 is 15 amino acids long. CDR3 coding DNA: TGTGCCAGCAGTTTAGGGGACCCCATTTTCTACGAGCAGTACTTC. It codes for CASSLGDPIFYEQYF.

This clone has only one observation. The chain carries TRBV25-1 and TRBJ2-7; D unclear. The CDR3 contains 13 residues. Germline V gene data show CDR1 as MGHDK and CDR2 as SYGVNS. Trimming took 2 bases from V and 9 from J, leaving 14 bases between them. CDR3 coding DNA: TGTGCCAGCAGTGAAATGGTGTTCTCGGGGCAGTACTTC. Translated: CASSEMVFSGQYF.

The gene calls are TRBV4-2 and TRBJ2-5; TRBD1 agrees at 8 bases. Trimming cost V 0 bases and J 3 bases; bases outside gene matches: 6. Germline V lookup: CDR1 LGHNA, CDR2 YNFKEQ. The CDR3 consists of 16 residues. This chain's CDR3 is CASSQERQGFKETQYF. The CDR3 DNA follows: TGTGCCAGCAGCCAAGAGAGACAGGGGTTCAAAGAGACCCAGTACTTC.

As regards this clone: Other nucleotide sequences in the sample specify the same CDR3. The chain couples TRBV5-1 to TRBJ2-7; possible D gene TRBD2, 6 bases. There are 14 residues in the CDR3. CDR1 SGHRS and CDR2 YFSETQ come from the germline V gene. Trimming left V 0 bases short and J 0 bases short, with 7 bases between. The CDR3 DNA is TGCGCCAGCAGCTTGGTGGGAGGCTCCTACGAGCAGTACTTC. It encodes CASSLVGGSYEQYF.

The chain employs TRBV7-9 and TRBJ2-7; possibly TRBD1 for D (6 bases). V shed 5 bases and J shed 6 bases, with 14 bases lying between them. The length of the CDR3 is 13 residues. Looked up from germline, CDR1 is SEHNR and CDR2 is FQNEAQ (reference sequence). The CDR3: CASSQRTEGEQYF. In DNA form, the CDR3 reads TGTGCCAGCAGCCAAAGGACAGAAGGCGAGCAGTACTTC.

The chain links TRBV4-1 to TRBJ2-3; no clear D. CDR1 is MGHRA, CDR2 YSYEKL, per germline. Trimming removed 5 bases at V and 3 bases at J, with 12 bases between. The CDR3 contains 14 residues. CDR3 loop: CASSGSEITDTQYF. The CDR3 DNA sequence: TGCGCCAGCAGCGGATCGGAGATAACAGATACGCAGTATTTT.

The chain couples TRBV7-2 to TRBJ2-1; TRBD2 is a possible D gene (7 bases). CDR1 and CDR2 (germline): SGHTA, FQGNSA. The CDR3 is 14 residues long. V was shortened by 3 bases and J by 7 bases, with 13 bases between the two germline ends. The CDR3 DNA reads as TGTGCCAGCAGCTTTCGGGGGGCGCGTAATGAGCAGTTCTTC. Protein: CASSFRGARNEQFF.

This clone has just one count. This chain connects TRBV29-1 to TRBJ2-7; tentatively, D is TRBD1 or TRBD2 (5 bases each). The CDR3 totals 14 residues. V lost 5 bases to trimming and J lost 3 bases, with 17 bases between them. Germline V gene sequence: CDR1 SQVTM, CDR2 ANQGSEA. The CDR3 spells CSVQPGAKSYEQYF. CDR3 nucleotides: TGCAGCGTTCAACCCGGGGCCAAGAGCTACGAGCAGTACTTC.